A single sample gave rise to the 9 T cell receptor beta chains below, sequenced in a study of T cells in Graves' hyperthyroidism and ophthalmopathy. TCR beta CDR3 sequences were amplified from RNA transcripts. The TCR CDR3 first-round RT-PCR relied on the HTBI primer set. MiXCR was run by TCRdb on the multiplex PCR reads, yielding one entry per CDR3 protein. The repertoire has hundreds of thousands of distinct CDR3 sequences, 11% to 15% of them found once; the top ten carry roughly 5.5%. Sequences were obtained from blood. These receptor sequences come from a woman in her 30s with Graves' hyperthyroidism that later progressed to Graves' ophthalmopathy.

This clonotype was recorded many times. The genes are TRBV10-3 and TRBJ1-1; 7 positions agree with TRBD1. V trimming: 8 bases; J trimming: 1 base; junction bases outside the gene matches: 4. Germline values: CDR1 ENHRY, CDR2 SYGVKD. The CDR3 is made up of 13 amino acids. In DNA, the CDR3 is TGTGCCATCGGGGGACAGCCGAACACTGAAGCTTTCTTT. Encoded protein: CAIGGQPNTEAFF.

V gene TRBV18 combines with J gene TRBJ1-1, with a possible D match to TRBD1 (5 bases). The length of the CDR3 is 17 residues. Germline-derived CDR1 and CDR2 are KGHSH and LQKENI. V was trimmed by 2 bases and J by 0 bases, leaving 16 bases between them. Here the CDR3 DNA reads TGTGCCAGCTCACCAAAGATGATTGACAGATTGAACACTGAAGCTTTCTTT. This codes for CASSPKMIDRLNTEAFF.

The V gene is TRBV9, the J gene TRBJ2-2; unclear D gene. The CDR3 runs to 14 residues. V lost 0 bases and J 4 bases, leaving 7 bases between the germline ends. Germline V gene lookup returns CDR1 SGDLS and CDR2 YYNGEE. The CDR3 here is CASSVDPVTGELFF. CDR3 in DNA: TGTGCCAGCAGCGTAGACCCCGTCACCGGGGAGCTGTTTTTT.

This chain links TRBV11-2 with TRBJ1-1; no clear D. The CDR3 is made up of 14 amino acids. V lost 2 bases and J 6 bases, leaving 13 bases between the germline ends. CDR1 SGHAT and CDR2 FQNNGV come from the germline V gene. The CDR3 nucleotides are TGTGCCAGCAGCTTAATGGGTCAAGCGGCTGAAGCTTTCTTT. It codes for CASSLMGQAAEAFF.

This clonotype was recorded at least ten times. The chain joins TRBV3-1 to TRBJ1-6; D uncertain. The CDR3 loop spans 15 amino acids. Germline CDR1 is LGHDT and CDR2 is YNNKEL (reference sequence). V was clipped by 6 bases and J by 7 bases, with 16 bases between them. The CDR3 bases are TGTGCCAGCAGTCGTGAGGACCTCATGAATTCACCCCTCCACTTT. Translation gives CASSREDLMNSPLHF.

The genes are TRBV7-2 and TRBJ2-1; TRBD2 matches at 8 bases. Germline lookup yields CDR1 SGHTA and CDR2 FQGNSA. The V gene end was trimmed by 5 bases and the J gene end by 5 bases; junction bases not matched to a gene: 8. This CDR3 has 15 residues. CDR3 in DNA: TGTGCCAGCAGCGCCGGACTAGCACGGCACAATGAGCAGTTCTTC. Translated: CASSAGLARHNEQFF.

This clonotype was counted many times. The rearrangement joins TRBV19 to TRBJ1-2; D possibly corresponds to TRBD1 (5 bases). Germline CDR1 LNHDA, CDR2 SQIVND (reference sequence). Between the trimmed V and J ends, which lost 8 bases and 7 bases, there was a span of 26 bases. CDR3 length equals 16 residues. DNA of the CDR3: TGTGCCAGTCTGAAAGGGGCAGGGCAGGACCTGTTTGGCTACACCTTC. It encodes CASLKGAGQDLFGYTF.

The V gene is TRBV20-1, the J gene TRBJ2-5, with D maybe TRBD1 (5 bases). Trimming cost V 7 bases and J 5 bases, with 17 bases left between them. The germline V gene encodes CDR1 DFQATT and CDR2 SNEGSKA (reference sequence). The CDR3 sequence is 13 residues long. The CDR3 nucleotides read TGCAGTGGCCCGACAGTAACCCGGGAGACCCAGTACTTC. This translates into CSGPTVTRETQYF.

This clonotype was recorded many times. This chain connects TRBV14 to TRBJ1-4; D possibly corresponds to TRBD1 (6 bases). CDR1 and CDR2 from the germline V gene are SGHDN and FVKESK. The CDR3 spans 17 residues. Trimming took off 3 bases at V and 0 bases at J, with 14 bases between the two ends. CDR3 amino acids: CASSHLQGGSTNEKLFF. In DNA form, the CDR3 reads TGTGCCAGCAGCCACCTACAGGGAGGATCAACTAATGAAAAACTGTTTTTT. The entire variable domain, with the rest obtained from reference TRBV14 and TRBJ1-4, is as follows: EAGVTQFPSHSVIEKGQTVTLRCDPISGHDNLYWYRRVMGKEIKFLLHFVKESKQDESGMPNNRFLAERTGGTYSTLKVQPAELEDSGVYFCASSHLQGGSTNEKLFFGSGTQLSVL.